This T cell receptor beta chain was obtained from a study of cytomegalovirus exposure and HLA in healthy donors. Study in general: An earlier analysis identified approximately 110 million unique TCR beta sequences in some 170 million T cells.

Points from the study as a whole: Analysis was carried out at a later point, and it linked a missense DCLRE1C variant to TCR beta V- and J-gene trimming. The study recorded 164 TCR beta chains that were cytomegalovirus-associated. Several V segments, TRBV6-2 and TRBV6-3 among them, could not be told apart and were dropped.

The germline CDR1 and CDR2 sequences are SEHNR and FQNEAQ (reference sequence). V was clipped by 3 bases and J by 10 bases, with 13 bases between them. CDR3 length: 14 residues. Comment on this clone: As yet, its antigen is unknown.

PCR involved 60 Vbeta and 13 Jbeta primers. TCRdb keeps only in-frame clones here, not all; method: immunoSEQ multiplex PCR. The sample shows 150,000 or so clones, approximately 80% of them seen only once. The sequenced material came from PBMCs. The chain links TRBV7-9 to TRBJ1-6; a weak D match, TRBD1 (6 bases). This TCR derives from a man aged 45 to 65 in good health and CMV-seronegative. CDR3 in DNA: TGTGCCAGCAGCTTTTCCGGACAGCAATCACCCCTCCACTTT. It is translated as CASSFSGQQSPLHF.